Listed here are 21 T cell receptor beta chains from one sample, sequenced in a study of shared clonotypes between healthy human individuals. Sequenced by immunoSEQ multiplex PCR; TCRdb stores in-frame clones only, minus some. The sample lists roughly 2.4 million clones; 90% to 97% were seen once. Input material: naive CD4+ T cells sorted from blood. The subset denotes: CD45RA+ positively selected. These TCRs come from a man in his late teens or twenties in good health.

This clone was detected once. The chain recombines TRBV27 with TRBJ2-3; perhaps D is TRBD1 or TRBD2 (6 bases each). The V end was cut by 5 bases, the J end by 8 bases, with 23 bases between. This CDR3 has 16 amino acids. Germline CDR1 and CDR2: MNHEY and SMNVEV (reference sequence). CDR3 in DNA: TGTGCCAGCAGTCCACTTCTACTAGGGGGGATGGCTACGCAGTATTTT. Translation: CASSPLLLGGMATQYF.

A word on this clone: Distinct nucleotide sequences in the sample also encode this CDR3. The CDR3 DNA reads TGTGCCAGCAGCCGGGACAGGGGGTACACCGGGGAGCTGTTTTTT. The encoded protein is CASSRDRGYTGELFF. V is TRBV5-6 and J is TRBJ2-2; TRBD1 matches 11 bases. This CDR3 is 15 amino acids long. Germline V gene lookup returns CDR1 SGHDT and CDR2 YYEEEE. Trimming at V came to 4 bases and at J to 3 bases, leaving 2 bases not matched to a gene.

The rearrangement links TRBV7-3 to TRBJ1-4; D may be TRBD1 (5 bases). V lost 5 bases, J lost 3 bases, and 13 bases lay in between. The CDR3 runs 15 residues. Germline V gene data show CDR1 as SGHTA and CDR2 as FQGTGA. In DNA form, the CDR3 reads TGTGCCAGCAGCGTAGCGGGACCTCCTAATGAAAAACTGTTTTTT. Its protein is CASSVAGPPNEKLFF.

The DNA of the CDR3 is TGTGCCAGCAGTTTTCCGACAGGGACGGGAGAGACCCAGTACTTC. This translates into CASSFPTGTGETQYF. The V call is TRBV28, the J call TRBJ2-5; 7 bases line up with TRBD1. Germline V lookup: CDR1 MDHEN, CDR2 SYDVKM. Trimming at V came to 3 bases and at J to 4 bases, leaving 8 bases not matched to a gene. The CDR3 is 15 residues long.

V is TRBV19 and J is TRBJ1-2, with D possibly TRBD1 on 6 matching bases. V lost 9 bases and J 6 bases, leaving 17 bases between the germline ends. CDR1 is LNHDA, CDR2 SQIVND, per germline (reference sequence). The CDR3 loop spans 13 amino acids. The CDR3 spells CASAFGGAHGYTF. The CDR3 nucleotides are TGTGCCAGCGCGTTCGGGGGGGCGCATGGCTACACCTTC.

The V call is TRBV30, the J call TRBJ2-7; the D gene is possibly TRBD2 (7 bases). Germline assignment: CDR1 GTSNPN and CDR2 SVGIG (reference sequence). The CDR3 has 12 amino acids. V lost 4 bases and J lost 5, with 12 bases in between. CDR3 loop: CAWNRGGDEQYF. Written as DNA, the CDR3 is TGTGCCTGGAACCGAGGGGGGGACGAGCAGTACTTC.

Turning to this clone: Other DNA sequences in this sample translate to the same CDR3. The J gene is TRBJ1-3, the V gene TRBV30; D not resolved. Trimming cost V 4 bases and J 3 bases, with 4 bases left between them. The CDR3 consists of 11 residues. The germline V gene encodes CDR1 GTSNPN and CDR2 SVGIG (reference sequence). CDR3 region: CAWTVGNTIYF. In nucleotides, the CDR3 is TGTGCCTGGACGGTTGGAAACACCATATATTTT.

V usage is TRBV6-1 and J usage is TRBJ2-3; either TRBD1 or TRBD2 may supply D (6 bases each). CDR3 length equals 13 residues. The ends were cut back, 4 bases at V and 6 bases at J, with 11 bases in the middle. Germline-derived CDR1 and CDR2 are MNHNS and SASEGT. The CDR3 sequence is CASSARGLDTQYF. CDR3 in DNA: TGTGCCAGCAGTGCTCGGGGGCTGGATACGCAGTATTTT.

The V and J genes are TRBV2 and TRBJ2-7; 10 bases agree with TRBD1. The germline CDR1 and CDR2 sequences are SNHLY and FYNNEI. The CDR3 contains 14 residues. After removal of 5 bases from V and 5 bases from J, the junction contained 6 bases not matched to a gene. In nucleotides, the CDR3 is TGTGCCAGCAGTATACCGGGACAGGGGAACGAGCAGTACTTC. It is translated as CASSIPGQGNEQYF.

The V call is TRBV6-1, the J call TRBJ1-2; no firm D call. The CDR3 has 13 residues. Trimming left V 0 bases short and J 8 bases short, with 10 bases between. Per the germline V gene, CDR1 is MNHNS and CDR2 is SASEGT. CDR3 protein: CASSEARGNGYTF. The CDR3 DNA reads as TGTGCCAGCAGTGAAGCTCGGGGTAACGGCTACACCTTC.

The chain joins TRBV11-2 to TRBJ1-3; no clear D gene. Germline values: CDR1 SGHAT, CDR2 FQNNGV. Trimming left V 5 bases short and J 0 bases short, with 8 bases between. CDR3 length: 14 residues. This CDR3 reads CASSPGGSGNTIYF. The CDR3, as DNA: TGTGCCAGCAGCCCAGGCGGCTCTGGAAACACCATATATTTT.

This clone was observed a few times. Other DNA sequences in this sample translate to the same CDR3. CDR3 region: CASSLGSTNEKLFF. The CDR3 DNA follows: TGCGCCAGCAGCTTGGGCTCAACTAATGAAAAACTGTTTTTT. The rearrangement uses TRBV5-1 and TRBJ1-4, with D unclear. CDR3 length: 14 amino acids. With 0 bases removed from V and 0 bases from J, the gap between germline ends came to 3 bases. Germline lookup yields CDR1 SGHRS and CDR2 YFSETQ.

This chain links TRBV4-3 with TRBJ2-7; possibly TRBD2 for D (8 bases). Germline lookup yields CDR1 LGHNA and CDR2 YSLEER. The CDR3 runs to 16 residues. V lost 3 bases and J 3 bases, leaving 18 bases between the germline ends. The CDR3, as DNA: TGCGCCAGCAGCCAGTTAGCGGGACAGATCCTCTACGAGCAGTACTTC. Its translation: CASSQLAGQILYEQYF.

The rearrangement joins TRBV23-1 to TRBJ1-5; no firm D call. TRBV23-1 is marked as an open reading frame, function uncertain. This CDR3 is 13 amino acids long. V lost 3 bases and J 8 bases, leaving 11 bases between the germline ends. The CDR3 nucleotides read TGCGCCAGCAGTCATTATCGGCCGGAGCCCCAGCATTTT. It translates to CASSHYRPEPQHF.

This chain uses TRBV2 with TRBJ2-5, with D possibly being TRBD1 (6 bases). The germline CDR1 and CDR2 sequences are SNHLY and FYNNEI. The CDR3 consists of 14 residues. The V gene lost 2 bases and the J gene lost 5 bases, with 12 bases spanning the gap. This CDR3 is CASSEMGAGETQYF. CDR3 coding DNA: TGTGCCAGCAGTGAAATGGGGGCTGGGGAGACCCAGTACTTC.

This clone appeared a single time. The sample contains more than one DNA sequence encoding this CDR3. CDR3 sequence: CASSLSGLNTEAFF. As DNA, the CDR3 is TGCGCCAGCAGCTTGTCGGGGCTGAACACTGAAGCTTTCTTT. The chain couples TRBV5-1 to TRBJ1-1, with D possibly being TRBD1 (5 bases). Trimming took off 1 base at V and 0 bases at J, with 7 bases between the two ends. There are 14 residues in the CDR3. Per the germline V gene, CDR1 is SGHRS and CDR2 is YFSETQ.

V and J are TRBV10-3 and TRBJ2-7; D is possibly TRBD1 or TRBD2 (5 bases each). The CDR3 is 13 amino acids. V shed 8 bases and J shed 3 bases, with 14 bases lying between them. Germline CDR1 reads ENHRY; CDR2 reads SYGVKD. The CDR3 DNA is TGTGCCATCCAGTCGGGACCGAACTACGAGCAGTACTTC. Residues: CAIQSGPNYEQYF.

V is TRBV6-1 and J is TRBJ2-5; D remains unclear. The CDR3 runs to 10 residues. Germline V lookup: CDR1 MNHNS, CDR2 SASEGT. V was clipped by 9 bases and J by 5 bases, with 7 bases between them. The CDR3: CASGKETQYF. The CDR3 DNA follows: TGTGCCAGTGGTAAGGAGACCCAGTACTTC.

The chain links TRBV30 to TRBJ2-2; the match to TRBD2 covers 11 bases. Germline CDR1 reads GTSNPN; CDR2 reads SVGIG (reference sequence). CDR3 size: 16 residues. J was trimmed by 6 bases and V by 0 bases; bases with no gene match: 6. CDR3 nucleotide sequence: TGTGCCTGGAGTGTAAGGCTAGCGGGGGGACCCGGGGAGCTGTTTTTT. Protein product: CAWSVRLAGGPGELFF.

The V and J genes are TRBV18 and TRBJ2-3; D may correspond to TRBD1 or TRBD2 (6 bases each). V lost 0 bases to trimming and J lost 6 bases, with 13 bases between them. Germline loops: CDR1 KGHSH, CDR2 LQKENI. CDR3 size: 15 residues. CDR3 sequence reads: CASSPPIQGRDTQYF. CDR3 nucleotides: TGTGCCAGCTCACCACCGATCCAGGGGAGGGATACGCAGTATTTT.

The rearrangement links TRBV5-1 to TRBJ1-2; tentatively, D is TRBD1 (6 bases). Trimming removed 4 bases at V and 4 bases at J, with 14 bases between. Germline V gene lookup returns CDR1 SGHRS and CDR2 YFSETQ. There are 14 residues in the CDR3. In DNA, the CDR3 is TGCGCCAGCAGCCCCCGGGACACCATCTATGGCTACACCTTC. Amino acids: CASSPRDTIYGYTF.